The rows below give T cell receptor beta chains drawn from one sample of a study of blood T cell repertoires in COVID-19. Only in-frame clones appear in the TCRdb table, and some are missing; sequencing was by immunoSEQ multiplex PCR. The sample yields 200,000 to 300,000 clones, 85% to 90% seen once. The specimen sequenced was peripheral blood. The receptors were sampled from an elderly man with acute or convalescent COVID-19. Each CDR3 is given with its conserved first and last residue. A D gene is named only where the DNA matches it firmly. The size field is filled for only some rows; it gives once, few, many or a size class.

TRBV6-2/TRBV6-3	TRBJ1-1	NA	NA	TGTGCCAGCAGTTACTCGGCAGGGTCAGCGAACACTGAAGCTTTCTTT	CASSYSAGSANTEAFF
TRBV5-5	TRBJ2-5	few	TRBD2	TGTGCCAGCAGCTTGGCTAGCGGGAATGTTCAGACCCAGTACTTC	CASSLASGNVQTQYF
TRBV28	TRBJ1-6	NA	TRBD1	TGTGCCAGCAGTTCCCCGCAGGGGGCGTATTCACCCCTCCACTTT	CASSSPQGAYSPLHF
TRBV28	TRBJ2-5	NA	TRBD1	TGTGCCAGCTGGTCCACGCAGGGGGTACAAGAGACCCAGTACTTC	CASWSTQGVQETQYF
TRBV7-9	TRBJ2-7	once	TRBD1	TGTGCCAGCAGCTTGGGACAGGGCCTCCTCGAGCAGTACTTC	CASSLGQGLLEQYF
TRBV11-2	TRBJ2-1	NA	NA	TGTGCCAGCAGCTTAGGTCAGGGGATTTACAATGAGCAGTTCTTC	CASSLGQGIYNEQFF
TRBV11-2	TRBJ2-1	NA	NA	TGTGCCAGCAGCTTAGTTAGGGGGTCTAGCTCCTACAATGAGCAGTTCTTC	CASSLVRGSSSYNEQFF
TRBV2	TRBJ2-2	NA	TRBD1	TGTGCCAGCAGGGGACAGGGGGCTATCTCCGGGGAGCTGTTTTTT	CASRGQGAISGELFF
TRBV6-5	TRBJ1-5	NA	NA	TGTGCCAGCAGACACGGCTCGCAGGATAATCAGCCCCAGCATTTT	CASRHGSQDNQPQHF
TRBV2	TRBJ2-7	NA	TRBD1	TGTGCCAGCAGGGGACAGGGGCCCCACGAGCAGTACTTC	CASRGQGPHEQYF
TRBV6-6	TRBJ2-5	NA	TRBD2	TGTGCCAGCAGTTACTCCCAAGCGGGAGGAAAAGAGACCCAGTACTTC	CASSYSQAGGKETQYF
TRBV10-3	TRBJ2-7	NA	NA	TGTGCCATCAGTGGCGGCGGGAAAACCGAGCAGTACTTC	CAISGGGKTEQYF
TRBV7-9	TRBJ2-3	NA	TRBD1	TGTGCCAGCAGGCTAATGGGACAGACTAGCACAGATACGCAGTATTTT	CASRLMGQTSTDTQYF
TRBV23-1	TRBJ2-3	NA	TRBD2	TGCGCCAGCAGTCAATCCAAGCGGGAGGATGGGGATACGCAGTATTTT	CASSQSKREDGDTQYF
TRBV5-1	TRBJ2-3	NA	TRBD2	TGCGCCAGCAGCCTAGCGGGGTACCCCACAGATACGCAGTATTTT	CASSLAGYPTDTQYF
TRBV5-1	TRBJ2-7	NA	NA	TGCGCCAGCAGCTCGGGACTGCTTCAGTACGAGCAGTACTTC	CASSSGLLQYEQYF